This T cell receptor beta chain was sequenced for a study of T cell repertoires in cytomegalovirus infection. The overall study: HLA-B-restricted CMV epitopes that are well studied were used alongside recently identified HLA-C-restricted ones. Indicated by public TCR beta signatures were CMV infection and matching HLA type.

This CDR3 is built from 17 residues. Trimming removed 2 bases from V and 0 bases from J, with 13 bases in between. In TCRdb, the reads were re-called with MiXCR into one record per CDR3 protein. Here the sample spans roughly 730,000 distinct CDR3 sequences, around a third being singletons. As for this clonotype: Its matching antigen is unknown.

The sequence derives from a human donor in good health (CMV status not recorded). Some clones in this sample may be carry-over from other donors' samples. The chain couples TRBV12-3 or TRBV12-4 to TRBJ2-2; D is ambiguous. This sample comprised cultured PBMCs, obtained from culture after CMV antigen stimulation. The CDR3 sequence: CASSLTRTGPNTGELFF. CDR3 in DNA: TGTGCCAGCAGTTTAACCCGGACCGGGCCGAACACCGGGGAGCTGTTTTTT.